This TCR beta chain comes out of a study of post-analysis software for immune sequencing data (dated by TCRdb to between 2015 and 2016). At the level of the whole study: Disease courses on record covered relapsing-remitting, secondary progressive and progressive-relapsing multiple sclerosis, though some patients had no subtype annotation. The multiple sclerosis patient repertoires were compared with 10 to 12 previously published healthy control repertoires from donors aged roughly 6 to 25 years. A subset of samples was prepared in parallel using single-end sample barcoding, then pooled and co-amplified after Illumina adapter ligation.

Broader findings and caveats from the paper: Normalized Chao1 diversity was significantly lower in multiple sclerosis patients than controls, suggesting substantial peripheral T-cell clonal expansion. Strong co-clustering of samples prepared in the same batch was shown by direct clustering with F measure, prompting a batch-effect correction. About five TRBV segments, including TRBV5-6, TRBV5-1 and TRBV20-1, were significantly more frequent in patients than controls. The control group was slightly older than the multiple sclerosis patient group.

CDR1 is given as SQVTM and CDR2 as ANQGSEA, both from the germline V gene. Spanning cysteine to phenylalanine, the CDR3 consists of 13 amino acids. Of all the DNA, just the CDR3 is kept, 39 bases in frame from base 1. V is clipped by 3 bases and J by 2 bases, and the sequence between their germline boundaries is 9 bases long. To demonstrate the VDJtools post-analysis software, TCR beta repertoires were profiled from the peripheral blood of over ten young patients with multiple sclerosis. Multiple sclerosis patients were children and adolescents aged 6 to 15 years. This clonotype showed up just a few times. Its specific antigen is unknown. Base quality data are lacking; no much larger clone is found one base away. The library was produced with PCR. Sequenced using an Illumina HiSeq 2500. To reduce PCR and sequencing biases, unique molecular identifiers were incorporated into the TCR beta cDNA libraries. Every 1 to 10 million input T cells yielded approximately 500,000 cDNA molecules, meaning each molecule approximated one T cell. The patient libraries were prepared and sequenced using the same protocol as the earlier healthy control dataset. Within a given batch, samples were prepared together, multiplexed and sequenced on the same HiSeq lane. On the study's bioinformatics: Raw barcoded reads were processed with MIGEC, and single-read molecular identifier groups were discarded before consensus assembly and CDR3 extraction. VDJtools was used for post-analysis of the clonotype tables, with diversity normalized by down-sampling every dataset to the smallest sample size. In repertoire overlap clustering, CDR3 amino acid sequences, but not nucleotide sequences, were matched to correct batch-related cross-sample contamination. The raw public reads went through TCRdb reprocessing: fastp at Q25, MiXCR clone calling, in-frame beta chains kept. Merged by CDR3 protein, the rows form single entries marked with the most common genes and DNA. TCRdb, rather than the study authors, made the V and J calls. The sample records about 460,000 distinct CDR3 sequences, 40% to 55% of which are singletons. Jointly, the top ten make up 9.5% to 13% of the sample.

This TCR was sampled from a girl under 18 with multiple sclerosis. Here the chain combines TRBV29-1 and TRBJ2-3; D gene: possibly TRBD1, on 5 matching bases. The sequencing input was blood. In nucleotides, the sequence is TGCAGCGTTGAGACAGCCTTCACAGATACGCAGTATTTT. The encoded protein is CSVETAFTDTQYF.